This TCR beta chain came from a study of blood T cells in healthy people across ages. A J-beta primer mix and a sample-barcoded 5' primer were used in a second PCR of roughly 6 to 11 cycles. TCRdb independently ran MiXCR on the 5' RACE reads; one entry per CDR3 protein. The repertoire includes approximately 1,100,000 distinct CDR3 sequences, 35% to 55% of them detected once, and under 20% sits in the top ten. Per germline, CDR1 SGHRS and CDR2 YFSETQ. With 4 bases removed from V and 5 bases from J, the gap between germline ends came to 19 bases. This CDR3 is 16 amino acids long. This clonotype was picked up a small number of times.

The source of this sequence is a woman aged 55-69 years in good health. The specimen was blood. The chain recombines TRBV5-1 with TRBJ2-1; TRBD1 is a possible D gene (6 bases). CDR3 in amino acids: CASSPGAGAAHNEQFF. The CDR3 bases are TGCGCCAGCAGCCCAGGGGCAGGGGCGGCCCACAATGAGCAGTTCTTC.